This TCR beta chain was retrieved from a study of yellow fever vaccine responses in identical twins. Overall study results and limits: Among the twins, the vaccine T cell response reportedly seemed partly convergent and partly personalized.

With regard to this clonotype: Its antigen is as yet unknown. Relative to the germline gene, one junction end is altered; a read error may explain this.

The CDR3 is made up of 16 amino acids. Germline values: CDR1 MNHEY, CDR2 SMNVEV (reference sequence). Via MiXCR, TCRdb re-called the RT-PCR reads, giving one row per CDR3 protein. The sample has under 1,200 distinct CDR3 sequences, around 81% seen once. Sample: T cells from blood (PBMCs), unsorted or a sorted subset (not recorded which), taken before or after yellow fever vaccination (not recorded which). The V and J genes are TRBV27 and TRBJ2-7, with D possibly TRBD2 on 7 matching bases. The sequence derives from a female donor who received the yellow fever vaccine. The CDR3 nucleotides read TGCACCAGCAGTCAATCAATGGGGGGGGCTTCCTACGAGCAGTACTTC. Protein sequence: CTSSQSMGGASYEQYF.